Listed below are T cell receptor beta chains from one sample, sequenced in a study of OX40 agonist ivuxolimab in advanced cancers. The protocol was immunoSEQ multiplex PCR, while the TCRdb copy is restricted to in-frame clones and leaves out a portion. There are just under 65,000 clones in the sample; under 95% occur only once, and approximately 5% lies in the top ten. Material: CD4+ or CD8+ T cells sorted from blood, obtained in a trial of the OX40 agonist ivuxolimab. These receptor sequences come from an adult with an advanced solid tumor such as melanoma, head and neck, liver or kidney cancer. Both conserved end residues are part of each CDR3. The D gene is left open where the match is weak. Rows may omit the clone size; those that give it use once, few, many or a size class.

V gene	J gene	D gene	clone size	CDR3 DNA	CDR3 protein
TRBV4-2	TRBJ2-1	-	-	TGTGCCAGCAGCCAAGATGTTGGGCGGGGCTGGTTCTTC	CASSQDVGRGWFF
TRBV6-5	TRBJ2-4	-	-	TGTGCCAGCAGGCCTCGGGGTGGGTCCGGGATCATTCAGTACTTC	CASRPRGGSGIIQYF
TRBV7-8	TRBJ1-2	TRBD1	-	TGTGCCAGCAGCTTAGAGGGACAGCCCTATGGCTACACCTTC	CASSLEGQPYGYTF
TRBV6-4	TRBJ2-7	TRBD2	-	TGTGCCAGCAGGGGAGCGGGAGCCTACGAGCAGTACTTC	CASRGAGAYEQYF
TRBV6-1	TRBJ2-3	-	-	TGTGCCAGCAGTGGGGCAGCCACAGATACGCAGTATTTT	CASSGAATDTQYF
TRBV19	TRBJ2-7	TRBD1	-	TGTGCCAGTAGTAGGGACAGGAGCTACGAGCAGTACTTC	CASSRDRSYEQYF
TRBV7-2	TRBJ1-5	TRBD1	once	TGTGCCAGCAGCTTAGCAGGGGGCAGCAATCAGCCCCAGCATTTT	CASSLAGGSNQPQHF
TRBV5-8	TRBJ1-1	-	-	TGTGCCAGCAGCCGGACGACTGAAGCTTTCTTT	CASSRTTEAFF
TRBV7-2	TRBJ1-1	-	-	TGTGCCAGCAGCAATACGGCGGGGCCCCTTGAAGCTTTCTTT	CASSNTAGPLEAFF
TRBV5-1	TRBJ2-2	TRBD1	-	TGCGCCAGCAGCACGGGACAGGAGAACACCGGGGAGCTGTTTTTT	CASSTGQENTGELFF
TRBV9	TRBJ1-1	-	-	TGTGCCAGCAGCGTAGAGGCCGATACTGAAGCTTTCTTT	CASSVEADTEAFF
TRBV5-1	TRBJ2-3	-	-	TGCGCCAGCAGCTTGGGGACCTTAGATACGCAGTATTTT	CASSLGTLDTQYF
TRBV9	TRBJ2-1	TRBD2	-	TGTGCCAGCAGCGTAGCTGACGGGAGGAACAATGAGCAGTTCTTC	CASSVADGRNNEQFF
TRBV30	TRBJ2-3	-	-	TGTGCCTGGAGGAGGGGTCCATCGCAGTATTTT	CAWRRGPSQYF
TRBV25-1	TRBJ2-4	-	-	TGTGCCAGCAGTGAATTCAAGGCAGGGTCTGACATTCAGTACTTC	CASSEFKAGSDIQYF
TRBV28	TRBJ1-2	TRBD1	-	TGTGCCAGCAGTCTCCAGGGGGCAGGCTATGGCTACACCTTC	CASSLQGAGYGYTF
TRBV4-1	TRBJ2-7	-	-	TGCGCCAGCAGCCAAGATTTCATCGGGGGGCAGTACTTC	CASSQDFIGGQYF
TRBV2	TRBJ1-2	-	-	TGTGCCAGCAAGCTGACAGAGAACTATGGCTACACCTTC	CASKLTENYGYTF
TRBV5-1	TRBJ1-2	TRBD1	-	TGCGCCAGCAGGGACCCGGGACAGCCTGTTTATGGCTACACCTTC	CASRDPGQPVYGYTF
TRBV5-8	TRBJ2-2	TRBD2	-	TGTGCCAGCAGCCTGGGACTAGCGGGCCCCACCGGGGAGCTGTTTTTT	CASSLGLAGPTGELFF
TRBV5-1	TRBJ1-5	TRBD1	-	TGCGCCAGCAGCACCGGACAGGGCGCTCAGCCCCAGCATTTT	CASSTGQGAQPQHF
TRBV11-1	TRBJ2-7	-	-	TGTGCCAGCAGCTTAACAGGTTCGTGGACACCGAACTACGAGCAGTACTTC	CASSLTGSWTPNYEQYF
TRBV2	TRBJ1-2	-	-	TGTGCCAGCAGTGAAGCAGGGACCCCCCCCCGGACGGGCTACACCTTC	CASSEAGTPPRTGYTF
TRBV19	TRBJ1-5	-	-	TGTGCCAGTAGTAGTTCGTATAGCAATCAGCCCCAGCATTTT	CASSSSYSNQPQHF
TRBV11-3	TRBJ2-1	TRBD2	-	TGTGCCAGCAGCTTACTAGCGGGTTCTGGTAATGAGCAGTTCTTC	CASSLLAGSGNEQFF
TRBV5-1	TRBJ1-5	TRBD1	-	TGCGCCAGCAGCCCTGGACCACAGGGGGCGCCAAGCAATCAGCCCCAGCATTTT	CASSPGPQGAPSNQPQHF
TRBV11-2	TRBJ1-4	-	once	TGTGCCAGCAGCCCAATACAGGGTTCTTTTAAACTGTTTTTT	CASSPIQGSFKLFF